This passage covers 24 T cell receptor beta chains from one sample sequenced in a study of post-analysis software for immune sequencing data. Broader study findings: Relative to controls, patients had about 5 TRBV segments at higher frequency, with TRBV5-6, TRBV5-1 and TRBV20-1 among these.

Researchers reported that TCR beta cDNA libraries carried unique molecular identifiers. TCRdb ran MiXCR on the PCR reads and lists one entry per CDR3 protein. Among about 210,000 distinct CDR3 sequences listed, 29% were seen once. No antigen is known for these receptors. Sequenced input: blood. The receptors shown here come from a girl aged 2 to 17 with multiple sclerosis.

This clonotype showed up many times. The chain recombines TRBV10-3 with TRBJ1-1; D gene unclear. Deletions cut 0 bases from V and 1 base from J, with 15 bases between. Germline CDR1 ENHRY, CDR2 SYGVKD. The CDR3 has 17 amino acids. The chain's CDR3 is CAISESSGRSRNTEAFF. CDR3 nucleotide sequence: TGTGCCATCAGTGAGTCGAGTGGGCGATCACGGAACACTGAAGCTTTCTTT.

This clonotype was observed at least ten times. V and J are TRBV29-1 and TRBJ2-1; TRBD2 is a possible D gene (6 bases). CDR3 length: 15 residues. V lost 2 bases and J lost 6, with 17 bases in between. CDR1 SQVTM and CDR2 ANQGSEA come from the germline V gene. In DNA, the CDR3 is TGCAGCGTTGAAACGTCGGGGACGGGGGTCAATGAGCAGTTCTTC. It codes for CSVETSGTGVNEQFF.

The V call is TRBV20-1, the J call TRBJ2-3; D not resolved. This CDR3 contains 14 residues. Per the germline V gene, CDR1 is DFQATT and CDR2 is SNEGSKA (reference sequence). V was cut by 6 bases and J by 6 bases, with 19 bases left in between. CDR3 bases: TGCAGTGCCTCAAGCAGTAGAAAAGGGGATACGCAGTATTTT. Amino acids: CSASSSRKGDTQYF.

As for this clonotype: Given a much more abundant clone one base away, this may be a read error. The chain recombines TRBV5-5 with TRBJ2-4; D gene unclear. Germline V gene sequence: CDR1 SGHKS, CDR2 YYEKEE (reference sequence). Trimming pared 0 bases from V and 13 bases from J, leaving 20 bases between. CDR3 length: 15 residues. CDR3 sequence: CASSLGYVGGYGQYF. Here the CDR3 DNA reads TGTGCCAGCAGCTTGGGATACGTTGGCGGATACGGGCAGTACTTC.

This chain connects TRBV6-5 to TRBJ2-1; 10 nucleotides match TRBD2. Near its end, the DNA agrees better with TRBJ2-7, so the J call may be wrong. This CDR3 region has 16 residues. In germline, CDR1 is MNHEY, CDR2 SVGAGI. The CDR3 reads CASSYSSGRARYEQYF. The CDR3 coding sequence is TGTGCCAGCAGTTACTCGAGCGGGAGGGCCAGGTACGAGCAGTACTTC.

J is TRBJ2-5 and V is TRBV12-3 or TRBV12-4; the D call may be TRBD1 or TRBD2 (6 bases each). There are 14 residues in the CDR3. V shed 3 bases and J shed 5 bases, with 13 bases lying between them. CDR3 sequence reads: CASSLEGGQETQYF. The DNA of the CDR3 is TGTGCCAGCAGTTTGGAGGGGGGCCAGGAGACCCAGTACTTC.

The chain joins TRBV3-1 to TRBJ2-2, with unresolved D. The V and J ends lost 4 bases and 2 bases respectively, with 11 bases between them. Germline V gene sequence: CDR1 LGHDT, CDR2 YNNKEL (reference sequence). CDR3 length equals 15 residues. CDR3 residues: CASSPRYVNTGELFF. CDR3 sequence (DNA): TGTGCCAGCAGCCCCAGATACGTTAACACCGGGGAGCTGTTTTTT.

In this sample, this clonotype turned up many times. The chain is built from TRBV20-1 and TRBJ2-7; weak D call: TRBD1 (5 bases). Germline CDR1 and CDR2: DFQATT and SNEGSKA (reference sequence). Trimming stripped 5 bases from V and 3 bases from J, with 8 bases between. This CDR3 is built from 11 residues. The CDR3 protein is CSALTVYEQYF. The CDR3 DNA reads as TGCAGTGCTTTGACAGTCTACGAGCAGTACTTC.

The sample holds a few counts of this clonotype. Compared with germline, one end of the junction differs, possibly owing to a read error. V is TRBV4-1 and J is TRBJ2-5; TRBD2 matches 10 bases. This CDR3 has 18 residues. Per germline, CDR1 MGHRA and CDR2 YSYEKL. CDR3 bases: TGCGCCGGCAGCCAGGTTAACCTGGGACTAGCGTTCGGAGAGACCCAGTACTTC. Its protein is CAGSQVNLGLAFGETQYF.

The CDR3 here is CASSLEAGEKLFF. In DNA form, the CDR3 reads TGCGCCAGCAGCTTGGAAGCGGGTGAAAAACTGTTTTTT. The chain employs TRBV5-1 and TRBJ1-4; D remains ambiguous. V lost 0 bases and J 7 bases, leaving 7 bases between the germline ends. The CDR3 is 13 residues long. Germline assignment: CDR1 SGHRS and CDR2 YFSETQ.

This chain joins TRBV29-1 and TRBJ2-7; TRBD1 or TRBD2 may be the D gene (5 bases each). The germline V gene encodes CDR1 SQVTM and CDR2 ANQGSEA. V was clipped by 4 bases and J by 3 bases, with 10 bases between them. This CDR3 has 12 residues. CDR3 bases: TGCAGCGTTGGAGGGGCAGGCTACGAGCAGTACTTC. The encoded protein is CSVGGAGYEQYF.

The genes are TRBV6-1 and TRBJ1-6; TRBD1 matches 8 bases. CDR1 and CDR2 from the germline V gene are MNHNS and SASEGT. V gave up 2 bases and J gave up 10 bases; unmatched junction bases: 10. The CDR3 runs to 16 residues. The CDR3 is CASSELSGTGDSPLHF. The CDR3 nucleotides are TGTGCCAGCAGTGAATTATCCGGGACAGGAGACTCACCCCTCCACTTT.

There are many counts of this clonotype. This chain joins TRBV3-1 and TRBJ2-3, with D perhaps TRBD1 (6 bases). The CDR3 consists of 13 residues. Trimming removed 8 bases at V and 2 bases at J, with 11 bases between. Germline CDR1 LGHDT, CDR2 YNNKEL (reference sequence). The CDR3 coding sequence is TGTGCCAGCCGGGACACGTACACAGATACGCAGTATTTT. It specifies CASRDTYTDTQYF.

The rearrangement uses TRBV27 and TRBJ2-6; D is undetermined. The germline V gene has CDR1 MNHEY and CDR2 SMNVEV (reference sequence). The CDR3 consists of 12 residues. V was trimmed by 4 bases and J by 6 bases, leaving 4 bases between them. The CDR3, as DNA: TGTGCCAGCAGTTCCCCGGCCAACGTCCTGACTTTC. It encodes CASSSPANVLTF.

This clonotype was counted between two and nine times. The chain combines TRBV6-1 with TRBJ2-7; D perhaps matches TRBD1 (6 bases). The CDR3 sequence is 13 residues long. Trimming pared 7 bases from V and 0 bases from J, leaving 10 bases between. The germline V gene has CDR1 MNHNS and CDR2 SASEGT. DNA of the CDR3: TGTGCCAGCAAGTGGACAGCCTCCTACGAGCAGTACTTC. Protein sequence: CASKWTASYEQYF.

This clonotype was observed a handful of times. One end of the junction fails to match germline, which may point to a read error. V gene TRBV5-1 combines with J gene TRBJ2-1; a weak D match, TRBD2 (5 bases). The CDR3 consists of 14 residues. Germline CDR1 is SGHRS and CDR2 is YFSETQ. The CDR3 spells CARSASGTYNEQFF. In DNA form, the CDR3 reads TGCGCCCGCAGCGCCTCCGGGACCTACAATGAGCAGTTCTTC.

The sample holds many counts of this clonotype. The V and J genes are TRBV7-2 and TRBJ2-3; D is unclear. The germline V and J ends were trimmed by 5 bases and 5 bases, with 11 bases remaining between them. The CDR3 covers 13 residues. Germline V gene lookup returns CDR1 SGHTA and CDR2 FQGNSA. DNA for the CDR3: TGTGCCAGCAGCGCCTCACCCGAAGATACGCAGTATTTT. This sequence encodes CASSASPEDTQYF.

This clonotype was found many times. The chain joins TRBV12-3 or TRBV12-4 to TRBJ1-1; D gene ambiguous. This CDR3 is 13 amino acids long. V was trimmed by 8 bases and J by 1 base, leaving 11 bases between them. The CDR3 here is CASQRRGNTEAFF. The CDR3 DNA is TGTGCCAGCCAGCGACGGGGGAACACTGAAGCTTTCTTT.

Remarks on this clonotype: The junction departs from the called germline gene at one end, perhaps through a read error. The chain joins TRBV13 to TRBJ1-4; 7 bases fit TRBD1. The germline V gene has CDR1 PRHDT and CDR2 FYEKMQ (reference sequence). The CDR3 is 18 residues long. The CDR3 loop reads CASSSTTGQLATNEKRFF. The CDR3 DNA reads as TGTGCCAGCAGCTCGACGACAGGGCAATTGGCAACTAATGAAAAACGGTTTTTT.

This clonotype has more than one count but fewer than ten. The V call is TRBV4-1, the J call TRBJ2-2; 8 bases line up with TRBD1. The length of the CDR3 is 16 residues. V was pared by 4 bases and J by 4 bases, with 8 bases of the junction left unmatched. Germline CDR1 is MGHRA and CDR2 is YSYEKL. The CDR3 DNA follows: TGCGCCAGCAGCCCGACAGGGGTCGTAGGCACCGGGGAGCTGTTTTTT. This translates into CASSPTGVVGTGELFF.

This clonotype was seen only a few times. The V and J genes are TRBV7-2 and TRBJ2-7; D is uncertain. From germline, CDR1 is SGHTA and CDR2 FQGNSA. CDR3 size: 13 residues. Trimming removed 5 bases from V and 7 bases from J, with 15 bases in between. CDR3 sequence (DNA): TGTGCCAGCAGCCCGAGGACGGCGCGGGAGCAGTACTTC. Translating it yields CASSPRTAREQYF.

This clonotype was observed at least ten times. The chain recombines TRBV9 with TRBJ1-1; 9 positions agree with TRBD1. The germline V gene has CDR1 SGDLS and CDR2 YYNGEE. This CDR3 has 12 amino acids. Trimming cost V 3 bases and J 9 bases; bases outside gene matches: 3. CDR3 sequence (DNA): TGTGCCAGCAGCGAAGGACAGGGGCAAGCTTTCTTT. It translates to CASSEGQGQAFF.

A note on this clonotype: This may stem from a read error, because a much larger clone lies one nucleotide away. This sequence joins TRBV3-1 and TRBJ2-5; TRBD2 aligns across 15 bases. The germline CDR1 and CDR2 sequences are LGHDT and YNNKEL (reference sequence). The CDR3 is made up of 18 amino acids. This CDR3 is CVSSLGTSGGPLVETQYF. For the CDR3, the DNA is TGTGTCAGCAGCCTTGGGACTAGCGGGGGGCCTCTCGTAGAGACCCAGTACTTC.

This sequence joins TRBV7-9 and TRBJ1-1, with D perhaps TRBD1 (6 bases). This CDR3 spans 15 amino acids. Germline V lookup: CDR1 SEHNR, CDR2 FQNEAQ (reference sequence). V was pared by 2 bases and J by 2 bases, with 12 bases between. CDR3 bases: TGTGCCAGCAGCTTATGGGGAGGGGGTAACACTGAAGCTTTCTTT. Protein sequence: CASSLWGGGNTEAFF.